The clone carrying this T cell receptor beta chain was counted a few times. CDR1 is SGHRS and CDR2 is YFSETQ in the germline V gene. The V and J ends lost 4 bases and 5 bases respectively, with 16 bases between them. The CDR3 is 14 residues long. This entry is derived from a study of spatial heterogeneity in lung cancer. Looking at the study overall: The roughly 79 donors had untreated early-stage non-small cell lung cancer.

Time point: blood at routine non-recurrence follow-up after resection. In each case, whole RNA from tumor, nontumor lung or frozen PBMC was sequenced unsorted. A distinct unique molecular identifier was carried by each TCR cDNA molecule. TCRdb re-called the 5' RACE reads with MiXCR, one entry per CDR3 protein. The sample holds roughly 120,000 distinct CDR3 sequences, 12% seen once. The receptor's source is a male donor with early-stage non-small cell lung cancer. V is TRBV5-1 and J is TRBJ2-7; weak D call: TRBD2 (6 bases). Specimen: PBMCs, collected at follow-up. This CDR3 reads CASSPAGGGNEQYF. The CDR3 bases are TGCGCCAGCAGCCCAGCTGGAGGAGGGAACGAGCAGTACTTC.